The 22 T cell receptor beta chains in this list originate from one sample, sequenced in a study of T-cell memory formation after mild COVID-19. TCRdb analysed the 5' RACE reads with MiXCR anew, one entry per CDR3 protein. The table has 70,000 to 100,000 distinct CDR3 sequences, about 15% seen once; the top ten hold about two fifths. Sequencing was done on a sample of PBMCs or a T cell subset sorted from them (not recorded which). The receptor set was obtained from a man between 18 and 29 years old who had mild COVID-19 (a few samples of this study predate the infection). Cell type and time point are not known.

Regarding this clonotype: This sequence may be a read error, since a much larger clone differs from it by one base. This rearrangement joins TRBV4-3 to TRBJ2-7, with TRBD1 identical over 7 bases. V lost 4 bases, J lost 1 base, and 7 bases stayed unmatched. Looked up from germline, CDR1 is LGHNA and CDR2 is YSLEER. The CDR3 runs 15 residues. CDR3 nucleotide sequence: TGCGCCAGCAGCCCCGGGGCAGGGGGATCCTACGAGCAGTACTTC. Its protein product is CASSPGAGGSYEQYF.

The chain combines TRBV6-2 or TRBV6-3 with TRBJ2-7; 8 nucleotides match TRBD1. Germline trimming cut 5 bases from V and 3 bases from J; bases unmatched to any gene: 3. Germline CDR1 MNHEY, CDR2 SVGEGT. The CDR3 spans 13 residues. The CDR3 sequence is CASSITGGYEQYV. CDR3 nucleotides: TGTGCCAGCAGTATCACAGGGGGCTACGAGCAGTACGTC.

There are a few counts of this clonotype. The V gene is TRBV14, the J gene TRBJ1-5, with D perhaps matching TRBD1 (5 bases). CDR1 is SGHDN and CDR2 is FVKESK in the germline V gene. With 2 bases removed from V and 6 bases from J, the gap between germline ends came to 17 bases. The CDR3 runs 16 residues. The CDR3 spells CASSQIGRGGGQPQHF. CDR3 nucleotides: TGTGCCAGCAGCCAAATAGGAAGGGGCGGAGGTCAGCCCCAGCATTTT.

This clonotype was seen a handful of times. The chain recombines TRBV29-1 with TRBJ2-1; 7 bases map to TRBD1. V dropped 6 bases and J dropped 5; count of bases not matched to a gene: 7. The CDR3 covers 13 residues. Germline CDR1 and CDR2: SQVTM and ANQGSEA. The CDR3 loop reads CSVYEGANNEQFF. The CDR3 DNA is TGCAGCGTGTACGAGGGGGCGAACAATGAGCAGTTCTTC.

The genes are TRBV7-8 and TRBJ1-1, with D maybe TRBD1 (5 bases). Germline V gives CDR1 SGHVS, CDR2 FQNEAQ. Trimming cost V 1 base and J 2 bases, with 8 bases left between them. CDR3 length: 14 residues. This chain's CDR3 is CASSLGGPNTEAFF. The CDR3 nucleotides read TGTGCCAGCAGCTTAGGGGGACCTAACACTGAAGCTTTCTTT. Drawing the rest from reference TRBV7-8 and TRBJ1-1, the complete variable domain is GAGVSQSPRYKVAKRGQDVALRCDPISGHVSLFWYQQALGQGPEFLTYFQNEAQLDKSGLPSDRFFAERPEGSVSTLKIQRTQQEDSAVYLCASSLGGPNTEAFFGQGTRLTVV.

The chain couples TRBV12-3 or TRBV12-4 to TRBJ2-1, with D possibly being TRBD2 (6 bases). This CDR3 comprises 15 residues. Trimming stripped 7 bases from V and 7 bases from J, with 20 bases between. CDR3 DNA sequence: TGTGCCAGCAACGAGGGGCGGGGCTCGGGAAATGAGCAGTTCTTC. Protein product: CASNEGRGSGNEQFF.

This clonotype has only a few counts. The chain employs TRBV27 and TRBJ1-2; weak D call: TRBD1 (5 bases). The germline V gene has CDR1 MNHEY and CDR2 SMNVEV (reference sequence). Trimming shortened V by 4 bases and J by 2 bases, and 8 bases separated the two germline ends. The CDR3 contains 13 residues. This CDR3 is CASSYRGNYGYTF. CDR3 coding DNA: TGTGCCAGCAGTTACCGGGGGAACTATGGCTACACCTTC.

J is TRBJ2-5 and V is TRBV4-1; D is ambiguous. Germline values: CDR1 MGHRA, CDR2 YSYEKL. This CDR3 is 15 amino acids long. V lost 1 base to trimming and J lost 9 bases, with 18 bases between them. The DNA of the CDR3 is TGCGCCAGCAGCCAAGCGCCGGACCCCCGCTGGCCCCAGTACTTC. Residues: CASSQAPDPRWPQYF.

The chain couples TRBV3-1 to TRBJ1-5; possibly TRBD1 for D (6 bases). The V end lost 2 bases, the J end lost 7 bases, and 6 bases lay between the germline ends. Germline values: CDR1 LGHDT, CDR2 YNNKEL (reference sequence). The CDR3 covers 12 residues. The CDR3 coding sequence is TGTGCCAGCAGCCAACAGGGGCAGCCCCAGCATTTT. As protein: CASSQQGQPQHF.

The rearrangement links TRBV27 to TRBJ1-1; 9 bases map to TRBD1. The CDR3 runs 14 residues. V lost 7 bases and J lost 1; bases outside the gene matches: 4. The germline V gene encodes CDR1 MNHEY and CDR2 SMNVEV (reference sequence). Written as DNA, the CDR3 is TGTGCCAGCATCTTGACAGGGGGGAACACTGAAGCTTTCTTT. Translated, it gives CASILTGGNTEAFF.

This clonotype was seen a single time. This chain links TRBV7-9 with TRBJ2-7; possibly TRBD1 or TRBD2 for D (5 bases each). Germline V CDR1 and CDR2: SEHNR, FQNEAQ (reference sequence). Deletions cut 4 bases from V and 3 bases from J, with 25 bases between. This CDR3 spans 18 amino acids. CDR3 DNA sequence: TGTGCCAGCAGCTCCACGAGGGATCCGGGACCTACGGTCTACGAGCAGTACTTC. Protein sequence: CASSSTRDPGPTVYEQYF.

The gene calls are TRBV4-1 and TRBJ1-1; possibly TRBD1 for D (6 bases). This CDR3 is built from 14 residues. V lost 3 bases and J lost 1, with 9 bases in between. Germline values: CDR1 MGHRA, CDR2 YSYEKL. The CDR3 is CASSQGHTNTEAFF. Written as DNA, the CDR3 is TGCGCCAGCAGCCAGGGACATACGAACACTGAAGCTTTCTTT.

This chain joins TRBV4-3 and TRBJ2-2; 9 bases line up with TRBD1. V shed 0 bases and J 7 bases; nucleotides not matched to a gene: 9. The germline V gene encodes CDR1 LGHNA and CDR2 YSLEER. The CDR3 consists of 17 residues. The CDR3 sequence: CASSQDHRTGEGGELFF. CDR3 nucleotide sequence: TGCGCCAGCAGCCAAGATCACCGGACAGGGGAGGGCGGGGAGCTGTTTTTT.

The chain carries TRBV20-1 and TRBJ2-1; TRBD2 matches 12 bases. The length of the CDR3 is 16 residues. Germline V gene data show CDR1 as DFQATT and CDR2 as SNEGSKA (reference sequence). Trimming at V came to 1 base and at J to 4 bases, leaving 5 bases not matched to a gene. CDR3 DNA: TGCAGTGCTAGAGCAGGACTAGCGGGGTGGTACAATGAGCAGTTCTTC. As protein: CSARAGLAGWYNEQFF.

CDR3 DNA sequence: TGTGCCAGCAGCGAGCGATACAATGAGCAGTTCTTC. It codes for CASSERYNEQFF. The V call is TRBV7-9, the J call TRBJ2-1; D remains ambiguous. V shed 5 bases and J shed 4 bases, with 6 bases lying between them. In germline, CDR1 is SEHNR, CDR2 FQNEAQ (reference sequence). The CDR3 covers 12 residues.

The chain recombines TRBV7-3 with TRBJ2-3; D is undetermined. Between the trimmed V and J ends, which lost 4 bases and 0 bases, there was a span of 17 bases. Per germline, CDR1 SGHTA and CDR2 FQGTGA. This CDR3 spans 17 amino acids. The CDR3 DNA is TGTGCCAGCAGCTCGCCTCCGGACGGTGCTAGCACAGATACGCAGTATTTT. This sequence encodes CASSSPPDGASTDTQYF.

This clonotype occurred a few times. This chain connects TRBV2 to TRBJ2-1; 11 positions agree with TRBD2. Germline V gene data show CDR1 as SNHLY and CDR2 as FYNNEI. The CDR3 covers 15 residues. V dropped 7 bases and J dropped 1; count of bases not matched to a gene: 3. The CDR3 is CASMLAGGSYNEQFF. The CDR3 DNA reads as TGTGCCAGCATGCTAGCGGGGGGATCCTACAATGAGCAGTTCTTC.

This clonotype turned up a few times. This chain uses TRBV7-3 with TRBJ2-3; 10 nucleotides line up with TRBD2. The germline V gene has CDR1 SGHTA and CDR2 FQGTGA. This CDR3 comprises 15 residues. The V gene end was trimmed by 3 bases and the J gene end by 3 bases; junction bases not matched to a gene: 3. The CDR3 DNA reads as TGTGCCAGCAGCTTCGGACTAGCGGTGACAGATACGCAGTATTTT. It is translated as CASSFGLAVTDTQYF.

This clonotype occurred a few times. The chain links TRBV5-4 to TRBJ1-6; TRBD1 matches at 12 bases. The V gene end was trimmed by 4 bases and the J gene end by 10 bases; junction bases not matched to a gene: 12. The CDR3 has 17 residues. Germline CDR1 and CDR2: SGHNT and YYREEE (reference sequence). CDR3 sequence (DNA): TGTGCCAGCAGCGGGCGGGGACAGGGGGCTCGGGAATCACCCCTCCACTTT. The encoded protein is CASSGRGQGARESPLHF.

The genes are TRBV9 and TRBJ2-1; D might be TRBD1 (5 bases). V shed 0 bases and J shed 0 bases, with 10 bases lying between them. The CDR3 covers 16 residues. CDR1 is SGDLS, CDR2 YYNGEE, per germline. The CDR3 reads CASSVEIGASYNEQFF. The CDR3 DNA sequence: TGTGCCAGCAGCGTAGAGATAGGGGCCTCCTACAATGAGCAGTTCTTC.

This clonotype was seen a handful of times. The chain uses TRBV7-3 and TRBJ2-3; TRBD2 might be the D (6 bases). Germline V gene lookup returns CDR1 SGHTA and CDR2 FQGTGA. This CDR3 comprises 14 residues. The V and J ends lost 5 bases and 4 bases respectively, with 13 bases between them. Written as DNA, the CDR3 is TGTGCCAGCAGCCCGGAGCCGGGAGCAGATACGCAGTATTTT. Translating it yields CASSPEPGADTQYF.

This clonotype was recorded only once. The chain carries TRBV7-2 and TRBJ1-6; D uncertain. Germline V lookup: CDR1 SGHTA, CDR2 FQGNSA. The CDR3 runs to 15 residues. Trimming left V 4 bases short and J 9 bases short, with 16 bases between. CDR3 region: CASSYHDGISSPLHF. The DNA for the CDR3 is TGTGCCAGCAGCTACCATGATGGGATAAGTTCACCCCTCCACTTT.